This TCR beta chain was sequenced in a study of shared clonotypes between healthy human individuals. Overall study context: Each donor had three CD4 naive, three CD4 memory, two CD8 naive and one CD8 memory plate.

Sequencing was performed with immunoSEQ multiplex PCR; in TCRdb, only in-frame clones are kept and a portion is missing. The repertoire holds some 1 million clones, more than 65% seen once, with over 1.3% in the top ten. Trimming pared 0 bases from V and 1 base from J, leaving 9 bases between. The germline V gene encodes CDR1 SGHVS and CDR2 FNYEAQ. The CDR3 consists of 15 residues. The specimen was memory CD4+ T cells sorted from blood. Regarding subset: CD45RA-negative fraction. The V gene is TRBV7-6, the J gene TRBJ1-1, with D unresolved. The clonotype originates from a man between 18 and 35 years old in good health. CDR3 in amino acids: CASSLAPGENTEAFF. The CDR3 DNA reads TGTGCCAGCAGCTTAGCCCCCGGGGAGAACACTGAAGCTTTCTTT.